This T cell receptor beta chain comes out of a study of neoadjuvant anti-PD-1 for oral cavity cancer. Study-level background: Patients without progression received a fourth nivolumab dose around day 43, then surgical resection on days 50-56.

Described time point: after neoadjuvant nivolumab, at surgical resection. With 5 bases clipped from V and 2 bases from J, the junction kept 8 bases outside the gene matches. Germline V gene data show CDR1 as MNHNY and CDR2 as SVGAGI (reference sequence). The CDR3 loop spans 16 amino acids. The table came from immunoSEQ multiplex PCR; TCRdb's copy has only in-frame clones and leaves some out. This table holds about 25,000 clones, less than 35% found once. This receptor was obtained from a person aged 35-79 years with oral cavity squamous cell carcinoma. The gene calls are TRBV6-6 and TRBJ2-7, with 11 bases aligning to TRBD2. The sequenced sample was tumor tissue, obtained after nivolumab (anti-PD-1) treatment. Here the CDR3 reads CASSRGGTSGAYEQYF. The CDR3 DNA reads as TGTGCCAGCAGTAGGGGGGGGACTAGCGGCGCCTACGAGCAGTACTTC.